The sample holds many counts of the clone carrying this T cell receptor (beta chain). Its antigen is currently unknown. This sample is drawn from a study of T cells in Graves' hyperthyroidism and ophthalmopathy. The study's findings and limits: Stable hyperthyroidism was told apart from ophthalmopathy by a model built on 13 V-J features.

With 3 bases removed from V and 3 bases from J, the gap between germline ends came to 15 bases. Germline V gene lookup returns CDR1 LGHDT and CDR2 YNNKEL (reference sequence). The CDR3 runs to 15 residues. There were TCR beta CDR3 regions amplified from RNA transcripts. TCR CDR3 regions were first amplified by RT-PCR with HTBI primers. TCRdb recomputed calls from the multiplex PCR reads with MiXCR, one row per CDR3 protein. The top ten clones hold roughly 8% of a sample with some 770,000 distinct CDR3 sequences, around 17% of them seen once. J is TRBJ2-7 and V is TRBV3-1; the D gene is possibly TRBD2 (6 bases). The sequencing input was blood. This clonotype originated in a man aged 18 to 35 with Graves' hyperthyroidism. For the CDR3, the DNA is TGTGCCAGCAGCCATTCGACTAGTAGCGACTACGAGCAGTACTTC. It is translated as CASSHSTSSDYEQYF.